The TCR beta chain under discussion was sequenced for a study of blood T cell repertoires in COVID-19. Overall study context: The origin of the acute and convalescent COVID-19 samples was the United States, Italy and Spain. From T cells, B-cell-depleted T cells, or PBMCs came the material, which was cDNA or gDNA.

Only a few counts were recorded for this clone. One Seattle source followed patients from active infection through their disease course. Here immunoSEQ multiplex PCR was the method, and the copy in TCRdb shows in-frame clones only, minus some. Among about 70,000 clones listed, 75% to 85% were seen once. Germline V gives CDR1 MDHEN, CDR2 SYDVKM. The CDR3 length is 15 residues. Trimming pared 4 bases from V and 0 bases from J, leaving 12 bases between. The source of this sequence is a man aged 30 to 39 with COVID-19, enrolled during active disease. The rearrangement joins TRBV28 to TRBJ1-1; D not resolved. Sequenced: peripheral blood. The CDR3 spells CASSSNERMNTEAFF. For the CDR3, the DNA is TGTGCCAGCAGTTCCAACGAGAGGATGAACACTGAAGCTTTCTTT.